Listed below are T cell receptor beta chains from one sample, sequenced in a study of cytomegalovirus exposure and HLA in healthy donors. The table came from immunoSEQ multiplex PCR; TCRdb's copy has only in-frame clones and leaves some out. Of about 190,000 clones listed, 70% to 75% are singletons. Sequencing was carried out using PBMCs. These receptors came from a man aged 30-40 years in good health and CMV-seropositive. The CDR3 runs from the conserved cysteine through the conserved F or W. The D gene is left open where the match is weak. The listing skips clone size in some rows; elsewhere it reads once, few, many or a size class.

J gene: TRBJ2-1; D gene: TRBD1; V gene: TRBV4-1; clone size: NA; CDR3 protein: CASSQDARQGNNEQFF
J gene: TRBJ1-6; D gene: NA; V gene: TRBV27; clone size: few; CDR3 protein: CASSSPIGVRNSPLHF
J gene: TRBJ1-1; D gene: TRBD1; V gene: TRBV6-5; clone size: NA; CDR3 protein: CASSPGDREAFF
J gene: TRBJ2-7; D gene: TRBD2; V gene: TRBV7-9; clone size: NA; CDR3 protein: CASSPRGGEGNEQYF
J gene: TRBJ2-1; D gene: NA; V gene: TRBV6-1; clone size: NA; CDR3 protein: CASSGQGFNEQFF
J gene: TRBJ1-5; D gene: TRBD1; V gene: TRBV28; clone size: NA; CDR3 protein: CASSPQGQGGSQPQHF
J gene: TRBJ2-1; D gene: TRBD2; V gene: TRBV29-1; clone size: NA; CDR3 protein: CSVDSGGNYNEQFF
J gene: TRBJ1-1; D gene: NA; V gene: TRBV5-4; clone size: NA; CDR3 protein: CASSPSGASEAFF
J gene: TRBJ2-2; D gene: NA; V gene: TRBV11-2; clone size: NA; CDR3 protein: CASSLASYTGELFF
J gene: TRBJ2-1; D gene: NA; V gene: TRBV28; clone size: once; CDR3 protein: CATLGGGGYNEQFF
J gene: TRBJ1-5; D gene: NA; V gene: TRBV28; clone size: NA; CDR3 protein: CASRLLGATPQHF
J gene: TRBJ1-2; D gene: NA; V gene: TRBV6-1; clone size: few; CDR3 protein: CASSTTARANYGYTF
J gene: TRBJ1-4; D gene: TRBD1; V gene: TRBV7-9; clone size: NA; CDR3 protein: CASSRGQGATNEKLFF
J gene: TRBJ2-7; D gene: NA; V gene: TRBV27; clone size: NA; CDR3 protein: CASSLGLSYEQYF
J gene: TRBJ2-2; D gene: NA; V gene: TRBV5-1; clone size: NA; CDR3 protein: CASSLFGVQTNTGELFF
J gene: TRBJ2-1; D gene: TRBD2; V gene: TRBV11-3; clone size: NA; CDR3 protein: CASSFGRTSGTYNEQFF
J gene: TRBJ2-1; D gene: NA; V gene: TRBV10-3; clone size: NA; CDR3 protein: CAITRGGYNEQFF
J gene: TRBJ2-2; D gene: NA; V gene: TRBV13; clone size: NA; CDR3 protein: CASSRLANTGELFF
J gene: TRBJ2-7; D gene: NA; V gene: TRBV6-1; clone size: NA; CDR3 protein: CASSGRQGREVYEQYF
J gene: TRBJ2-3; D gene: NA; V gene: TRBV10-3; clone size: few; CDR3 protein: CAISARDSTDTQYF
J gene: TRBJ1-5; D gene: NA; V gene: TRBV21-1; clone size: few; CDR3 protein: CASSKEAGQNQPQHF
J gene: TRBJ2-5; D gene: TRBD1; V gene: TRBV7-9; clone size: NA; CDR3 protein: CASSVRQGAETQYF
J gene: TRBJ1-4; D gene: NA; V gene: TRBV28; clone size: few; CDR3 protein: CASSLGQFNEKLFF